A single TCR beta chain is shown here with its context. Its antigen is as yet unknown. The CDR3 runs 13 residues. After removal of 6 bases from V and 5 bases from J, the junction contained 4 bases not matched to a gene. Germline V gene data show CDR1 as SNHLY and CDR2 as FYNNEI. This entry comes from a study of T cells in localized non-small cell lung cancer. Notes on the study in general: Heterogeneity remains possible, as sequencing covered one tumor region only. Compared with tumor, uninvolved adjacent lung displayed greater T cell clonality, ranking highest overall. Among the top 100 tumor clones, a median around 50 appeared in adjacent lung.

Sequencing was performed with immunoSEQ multiplex PCR; in TCRdb, only in-frame clones are kept and a portion is missing. This sample has roughly 71,000 clones, with about 86% found just once. The receptor comes from a male donor at least 60 years old with stage III squamous cell lung carcinoma. The sample consisted of peripheral blood, taken before any cancer treatment. The chain joins TRBV2 to TRBJ2-5; the match to TRBD1 covers 9 bases. The CDR3 is CASSRDRAETQYF. The CDR3 nucleotides are TGTGCCAGCAGCCGGGACAGGGCTGAGACCCAGTACTTC.